This T cell receptor (beta chain) was recovered during a study of blood T cells in healthy people across ages (dated by TCRdb to 2013 to 2016). For the wider study: In model experiments, template switching captured roughly one uniquely barcoded TCR beta cDNA molecule for every two T cells. The study measured age-related changes in TCR beta repertoire diversity using deep sequencing normalized with unique cDNA molecular identifiers. The donors were divided into four age groups: young (average approximately 17 years), middle-aged (approximately 41), aged (about 62) and long-lived (82). To avoid experimental bias, donors of different ages were distributed randomly across sequencing lanes. Two additional independent replicas of 1 million unique cDNA reads from the same blood draw were analyzed for two donors (one aged 18 to 30 and one aged 80 or older). Results the study describes overall, beyond this receptor: Compared with the aged group, more naive CD4+ T cells, fewer expanded clones and increased TCR diversity were shown by the long-lived group, suggesting age selection. Estimates of total diversity based on one million sequenced T cells were regarded as lower bounds and as underestimates. Observed TCR beta diversity correlated strongly with the percentage of naive T cells measured by flow cytometry. As age increased, observed TCR beta diversity per million T cells dropped in a roughly linear way, and a significant reduction was already evident by age approximately 40. Conclusive comparison of naive and antigen-experienced compartments was prevented by the profiling of bulk unsorted PBMCs. Donor CMV infection status was unknown, potentially confounding age-related changes in expanded clonotypes.

The library was prepared using 5' RACE. Data came from an Illumina HiSeq 2500. A second PCR of about 6 to 11 cycles was performed with a sample-barcoded 5' primer and a J-beta primer mix. A unique molecular identifier was introduced onto each TCR beta cDNA molecule by a template-switch 5' adaptor carrying 12 random nucleotides. Each sample yielded at least 2.5 million CDR3-containing paired-end reads. The Mint cDNA synthesis kit, primed by a TRBC-specific oligonucleotide, was used to synthesize first-strand cDNA from all RNA. After uracil-DNA glycosylase treatment, a first 18-cycle PCR used universal primers M1SS and BC2_uni_R on all cDNA. Turning to the authors' computational methods: For normalization, 1 million high-quality reads were randomly selected from each sample, with every read carrying a distinct molecular identifier. Instead of being binned into consensus sequences, reads that shared molecular identifiers were thrown out. CDR3 identification, clonotype clustering and error correction used MiTCR with a Q25 quality threshold and the strictest error-elimination algorithm. A nonparametric unseen species model using Euler transformation provided a lower-bound estimate of total TCR beta diversity. TCRdb reprocessed the public reads (quality trimming at Q25 with fastp, clone calling with MiXCR) and kept in-frame beta chains. Merged by CDR3 protein, the rows form single entries marked with the most common genes and DNA. TCRdb assigned the V and J calls; the authors' analysis was not used. The sample includes approximately 680,000 distinct CDR3 sequences, with about 34% observed a single time. The ten largest make up less than 20% of the sample.

Donors were 39 systemically healthy Caucasian individuals from Russia aged roughly 6 to 95 years. Roughly 9 milliliters of peripheral blood were drawn from each donor into EDTA-treated Vacutainer tubes. Ficoll-Paque density-gradient centrifugation was used to isolate PBMCs, with at least 6.5 million per sample. Total RNA was extracted from PBMCs with Trizol reagent, with at least 5 micrograms obtained per sample. The percentages of naive CD45RAhigh/CD27high T cells were determined by flow cytometry on a PBMC aliquot from every donor. From cysteine to phenylalanine, the CDR3 is 14 amino acids long. Kept here is only the CDR3 DNA, which spans 42 bases and is read in frame from base 1. V loses 6 bases of germline sequence and J loses 6 bases, and the interval between the two ends is 15 bases. The germline V gene yields ENHRY for CDR1 and SYGVKD for CDR2. As concerns this clonotype: Its antigen target is currently unknown. It has no much larger one-base neighbor in the sample; base qualities were not kept.

The V and J genes are TRBV10-3 and TRBJ2-1, with no reliable assignment of the D segment. Source material: blood. This clonotype originated in a woman of 80 years or more in good health. Donor details come from another sample of the same person, matched by shared clones. The CDR3 here reads CAIRGTTHGNEQFF. In nucleotide form, the sequence is TGTGCCATCAGAGGCACCACCCACGGCAATGAGCAGTTCTTC.